This record concerns one T cell receptor beta chain sequence. Antigen: not known. Clones were read by immunoSEQ multiplex PCR, and TCRdb kept only the in-frame ones, dropping some. The sample lists tens of thousands of clones, approximately 85% occurring once. This sample was included in a study of PD-L1 blockade in urothelial cancer. On the study more broadly: Atezolizumab (1,200 mg intravenously every 3 weeks) began around 2014 for patients. Blood was analyzed 3 weeks (second dose) and 6 weeks after treatment start. Most patients, about 85% of the 29, were males with bladder-origin cancer. The study, taken as a whole, reports: Larger 3-week expansion of tumor-associated blood clones was seen in durable-benefit patients.

Time point: peripheral blood 6 weeks after treatment start. Germline loops: CDR1 SGHTA, CDR2 FQGNSA. Trimming left V 10 bases short and J 1 base short, with 16 bases between. The CDR3 runs to 15 residues. The sample was PBMCs, taken around atezolizumab (anti-PD-L1) treatment. The receptor was isolated from a man aged 45-60 years with urothelial cancer. The chain has TRBV7-2 and TRBJ2-2, with D possibly matching TRBD2 (6 bases). This CDR3 is CATQPWGGNTGELFF. The CDR3 bases are TGTGCCACCCAACCGTGGGGAGGGAACACCGGGGAGCTGTTTTTT.